This T cell receptor (beta chain) was captured in a study of blood T cell repertoires in COVID-19. Overall study context: Specimens from acute and convalescent COVID-19 originated in the United States, Italy and Spain.

Produced via immunoSEQ multiplex PCR; TCRdb's table is partial and in-frame only. Of 400,000 or so clones in the sample, approximately 89% were seen once. The CDR3 is made up of 15 amino acids. After removal of 2 bases from V and 5 bases from J, the junction contained 5 bases not matched to a gene. Germline CDR1 SGHDN, CDR2 FVKESK. The clonotype was recovered from a woman in her forties with COVID-19, enrolled during active disease. Sequenced sample: peripheral blood. V is TRBV14 and J is TRBJ1-2; TRBD1 aligns across 10 bases. DNA of the CDR3: TGTGCCAGCAGCCAAACCCCGGGACAGGGGTATGGCTACACCTTC. Residues: CASSQTPGQGYGYTF.